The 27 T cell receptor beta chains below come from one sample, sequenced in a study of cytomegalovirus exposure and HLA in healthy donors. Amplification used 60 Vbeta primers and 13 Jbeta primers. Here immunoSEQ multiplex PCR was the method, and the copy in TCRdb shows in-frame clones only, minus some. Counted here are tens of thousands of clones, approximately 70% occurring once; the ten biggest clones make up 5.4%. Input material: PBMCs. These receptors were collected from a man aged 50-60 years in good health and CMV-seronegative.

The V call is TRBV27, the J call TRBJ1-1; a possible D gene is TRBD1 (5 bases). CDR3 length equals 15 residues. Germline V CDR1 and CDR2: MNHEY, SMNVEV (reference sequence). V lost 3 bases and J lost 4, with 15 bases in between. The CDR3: CASSFLTVGSTEAFF. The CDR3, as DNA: TGTGCCAGCAGTTTTTTGACAGTTGGAAGCACTGAAGCTTTCTTT.

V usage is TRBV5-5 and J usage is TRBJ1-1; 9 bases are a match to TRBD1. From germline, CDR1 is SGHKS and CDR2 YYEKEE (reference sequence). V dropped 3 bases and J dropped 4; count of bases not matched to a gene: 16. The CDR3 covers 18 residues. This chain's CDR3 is CASSSIFRDRVLRTEAFF. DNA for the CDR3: TGTGCCAGCAGCTCGATATTCCGGGACAGGGTTCTTCGCACTGAAGCTTTCTTT.

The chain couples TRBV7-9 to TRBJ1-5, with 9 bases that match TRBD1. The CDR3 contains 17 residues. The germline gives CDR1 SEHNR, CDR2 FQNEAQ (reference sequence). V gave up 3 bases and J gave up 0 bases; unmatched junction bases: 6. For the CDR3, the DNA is TGTGCCAGCAGCTTTGACAGGGGGATCCATAGCAATCAGCCCCAGCATTTT. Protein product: CASSFDRGIHSNQPQHF.

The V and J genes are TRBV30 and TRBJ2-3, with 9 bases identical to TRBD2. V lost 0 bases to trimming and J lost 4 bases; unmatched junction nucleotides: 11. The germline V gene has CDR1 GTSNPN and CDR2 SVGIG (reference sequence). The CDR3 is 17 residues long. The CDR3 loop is CAWSVFGGGAVSDTQYF. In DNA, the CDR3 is TGTGCCTGGAGTGTATTTGGCGGGGGGGCCGTCTCAGATACGCAGTATTTT.

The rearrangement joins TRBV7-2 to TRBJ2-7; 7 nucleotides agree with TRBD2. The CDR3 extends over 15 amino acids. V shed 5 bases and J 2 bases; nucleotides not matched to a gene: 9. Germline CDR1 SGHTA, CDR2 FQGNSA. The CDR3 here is CASSPLAGPAYEQYF. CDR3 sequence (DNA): TGTGCCAGCAGCCCCTTAGCGGGCCCCGCCTACGAGCAGTACTTC.

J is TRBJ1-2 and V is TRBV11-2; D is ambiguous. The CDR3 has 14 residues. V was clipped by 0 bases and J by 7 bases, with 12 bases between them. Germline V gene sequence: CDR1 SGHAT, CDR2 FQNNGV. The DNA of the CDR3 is TGTGCCAGCAGCTTAGATTCAAACTGGAGTGGCTACACCTTC. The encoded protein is CASSLDSNWSGYTF.

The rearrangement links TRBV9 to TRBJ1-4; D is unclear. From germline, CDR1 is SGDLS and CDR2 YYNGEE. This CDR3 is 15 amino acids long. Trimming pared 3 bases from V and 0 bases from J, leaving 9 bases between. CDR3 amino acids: CASSDPRATNEKLFF. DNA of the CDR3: TGTGCCAGCAGCGATCCCCGTGCAACTAATGAAAAACTGTTTTTT.

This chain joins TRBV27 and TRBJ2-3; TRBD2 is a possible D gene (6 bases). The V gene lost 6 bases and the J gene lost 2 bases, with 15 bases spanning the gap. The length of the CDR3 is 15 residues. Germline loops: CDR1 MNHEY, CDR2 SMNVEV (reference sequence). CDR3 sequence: CASRTAGTFTDTQYF. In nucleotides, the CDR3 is TGTGCCAGCAGAACTGCAGGGACTTTCACAGATACGCAGTATTTT.

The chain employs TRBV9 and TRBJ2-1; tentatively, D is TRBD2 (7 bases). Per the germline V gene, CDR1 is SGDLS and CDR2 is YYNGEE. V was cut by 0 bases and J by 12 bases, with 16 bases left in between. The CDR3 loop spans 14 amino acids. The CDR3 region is CASSVGGGPFGQFF. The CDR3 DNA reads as TGTGCCAGCAGCGTAGGGGGGGGGCCTTTCGGGCAGTTCTTC.

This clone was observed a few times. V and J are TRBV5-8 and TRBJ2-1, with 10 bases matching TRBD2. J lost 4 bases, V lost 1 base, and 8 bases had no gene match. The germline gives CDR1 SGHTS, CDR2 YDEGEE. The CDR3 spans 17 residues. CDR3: CASSLLVTSGKYNEQFF. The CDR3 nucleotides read TGTGCCAGCAGCTTGCTCGTTACTAGCGGGAAGTACAATGAGCAGTTCTTC.

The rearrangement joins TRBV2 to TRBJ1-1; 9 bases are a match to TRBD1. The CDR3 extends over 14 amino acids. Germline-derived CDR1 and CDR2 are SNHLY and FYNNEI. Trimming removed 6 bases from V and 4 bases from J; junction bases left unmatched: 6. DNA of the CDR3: TGTGCCAGCAGGGACTGGACAGGGGCCACTGAAGCTTTCTTT. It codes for CASRDWTGATEAFF. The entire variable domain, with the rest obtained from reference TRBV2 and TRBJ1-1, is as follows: EPEVTQTPSHQVTQMGQEVILRCVPISNHLYFYWYRQILGQKVEFLVSFYNNEISEKSEIFDDQFSVERPDGSNFTLKIRSTKLEDSAMYFCASRDWTGATEAFFGQGTRLTVV.

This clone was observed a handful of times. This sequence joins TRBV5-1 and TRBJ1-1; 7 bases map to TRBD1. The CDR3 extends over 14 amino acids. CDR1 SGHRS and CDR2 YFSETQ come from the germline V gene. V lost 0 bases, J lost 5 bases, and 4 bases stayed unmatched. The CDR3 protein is CASSLDRGGTEAFF. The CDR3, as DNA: TGCGCCAGCAGCTTGGACAGGGGTGGGACTGAAGCTTTCTTT.

CDR3 loop: CASSTSGLTGYEQYF. In DNA form, the CDR3 reads TGTGCCAGTAGTACCTCCGGACTTACGGGTTACGAGCAGTACTTC. The chain couples TRBV19 to TRBJ2-7, with D perhaps matching TRBD2 (5 bases). The germline gives CDR1 LNHDA, CDR2 SQIVND (reference sequence). V was trimmed by 4 bases and J by 4 bases, leaving 17 bases between them. The CDR3 has 15 amino acids.

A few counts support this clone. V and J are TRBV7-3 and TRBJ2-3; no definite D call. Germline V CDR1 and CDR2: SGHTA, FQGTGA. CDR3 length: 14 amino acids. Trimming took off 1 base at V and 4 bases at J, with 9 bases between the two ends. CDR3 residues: CASSLNGRPDTQYF. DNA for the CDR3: TGTGCCAGCAGCTTAAATGGCCGCCCAGATACGCAGTATTTT.

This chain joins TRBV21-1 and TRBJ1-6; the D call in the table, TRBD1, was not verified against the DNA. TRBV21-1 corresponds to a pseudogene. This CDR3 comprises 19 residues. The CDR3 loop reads CASSKDRGPLPSYNSPLYF. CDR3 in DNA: TGTGCCAGCAGCAAAGACAGGGGGCCCTTACCGTCCTATAATTCACCCCTCTACTTT.

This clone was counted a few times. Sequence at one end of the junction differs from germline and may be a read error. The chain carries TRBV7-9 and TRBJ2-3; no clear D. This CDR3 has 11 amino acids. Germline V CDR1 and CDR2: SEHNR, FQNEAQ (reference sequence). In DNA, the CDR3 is TGTTCCAGCCAGCAGGCAGATACGCAGTATTTT. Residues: CSSQQADTQYF.

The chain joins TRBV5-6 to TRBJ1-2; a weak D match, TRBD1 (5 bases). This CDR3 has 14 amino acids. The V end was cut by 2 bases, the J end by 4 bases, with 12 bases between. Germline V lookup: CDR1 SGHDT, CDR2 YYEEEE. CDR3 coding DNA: TGTGCCAGCAGCTTACGAGTCGGGGGCTATGGCTACACCTTC. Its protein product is CASSLRVGGYGYTF.

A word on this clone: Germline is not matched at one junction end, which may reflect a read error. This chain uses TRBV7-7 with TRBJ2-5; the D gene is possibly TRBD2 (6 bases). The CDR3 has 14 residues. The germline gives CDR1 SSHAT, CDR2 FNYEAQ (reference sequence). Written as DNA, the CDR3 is TGTGCTAGCAGCTTAGCGCAGGGAGGAGAGACCCAGTACTTC. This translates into CASSLAQGGETQYF.

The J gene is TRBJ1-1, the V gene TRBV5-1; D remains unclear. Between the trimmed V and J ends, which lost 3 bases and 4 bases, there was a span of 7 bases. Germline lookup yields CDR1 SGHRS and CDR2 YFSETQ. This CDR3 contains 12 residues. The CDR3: CASSSVPTEAFF. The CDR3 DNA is TGCGCCAGCAGCTCCGTTCCCACTGAAGCTTTCTTT.

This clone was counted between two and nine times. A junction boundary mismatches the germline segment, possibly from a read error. CDR3 loop: CAWRALAGETGEQFF. The CDR3 nucleotides are TGCGCCTGGAGGGCACTAGCGGGGGAGACTGGTGAGCAGTTCTTC. V is TRBV30 and J is TRBJ2-1, with TRBD2 matching over 11 bases. CDR3 length: 15 amino acids. From germline, CDR1 is GTSNPN and CDR2 SVGIG (reference sequence).

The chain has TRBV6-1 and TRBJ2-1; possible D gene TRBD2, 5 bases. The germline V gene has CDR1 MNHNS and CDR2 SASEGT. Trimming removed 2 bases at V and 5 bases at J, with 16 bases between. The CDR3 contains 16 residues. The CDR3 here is CASSELTGVVDNEQFF. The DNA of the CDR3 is TGTGCCAGCAGTGAATTGACCGGGGTAGTTGACAATGAGCAGTTCTTC.

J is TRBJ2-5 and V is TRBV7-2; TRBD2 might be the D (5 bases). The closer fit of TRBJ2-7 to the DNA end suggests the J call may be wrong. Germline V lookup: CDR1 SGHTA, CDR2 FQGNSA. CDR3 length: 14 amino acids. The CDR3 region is CASSTGISSYEQYF. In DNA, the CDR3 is TGTGCCAGCTCCACCGGGATTAGCTCCTACGAGCAGTACTTC.

The CDR3 here is CASRDPGQNAYEQYF. The CDR3 DNA is TGTGCCAGTAGAGATCCGGGACAGAATGCCTACGAGCAGTACTTC. This rearrangement joins TRBV19 to TRBJ2-7, with TRBD1 matching over 7 bases. The CDR3 totals 15 residues. The V and J ends lost 6 bases and 2 bases, in that order; junction bases with no gene match: 10. Germline lookup yields CDR1 LNHDA and CDR2 SQIVND (reference sequence).

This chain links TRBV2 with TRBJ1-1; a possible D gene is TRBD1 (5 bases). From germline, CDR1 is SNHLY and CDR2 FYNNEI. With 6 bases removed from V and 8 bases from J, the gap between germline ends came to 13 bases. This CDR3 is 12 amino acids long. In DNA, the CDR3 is TGTGCCAGCAGAGCGGGACGGCTGGAAGCTTTCTTT. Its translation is CASRAGRLEAFF.

The CDR3 here is CASTLDPNTGELFF. The CDR3 bases are TGTGCCAGTACACTAGACCCGAACACCGGGGAGCTGTTTTTT. The chain joins TRBV19 to TRBJ2-2, with TRBD2 as a possible D gene (5 bases). V lost 7 bases and J lost 0, with 9 bases in between. Germline values: CDR1 LNHDA, CDR2 SQIVND (reference sequence). The CDR3 covers 14 residues.

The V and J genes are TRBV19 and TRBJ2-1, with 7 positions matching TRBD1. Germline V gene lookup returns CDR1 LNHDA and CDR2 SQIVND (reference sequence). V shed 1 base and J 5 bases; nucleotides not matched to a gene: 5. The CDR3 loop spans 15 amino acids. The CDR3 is CASSIGQGENNEQFF. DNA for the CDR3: TGTGCCAGTAGTATAGGACAGGGAGAAAACAATGAGCAGTTCTTC.

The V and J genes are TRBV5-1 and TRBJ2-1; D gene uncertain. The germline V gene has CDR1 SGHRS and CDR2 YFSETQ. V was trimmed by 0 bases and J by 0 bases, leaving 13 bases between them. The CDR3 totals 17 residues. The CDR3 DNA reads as TGCGCCAGCAGCTTGGGCGGCAGTCGGAGCTCCTACAATGAGCAGTTCTTC. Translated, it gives CASSLGGSRSSYNEQFF.